This T cell receptor (beta chain) was sequenced for a study of identical twins. The study's findings and limits: For out-of-frame alpha sequences shared by twins, low generation probability was in excess.

The CDR3 contains 14 residues. Germline CDR1 is SQVTM and CDR2 is ANQGSEA. The V and J ends lost 6 bases and 4 bases respectively, with 15 bases between them. TCRdb re-called the 5' RACE reads with MiXCR, one entry per CDR3 protein. The sample lists 1.5 million to 2 million distinct CDR3 sequences, roughly 35% occurring once. Every donor was a healthy Caucasian. Regarding this clonotype: Its antigen is undetermined.

This TCR derives from a newborn girl in good health. The sequencing sample was made of cord blood. This chain joins TRBV29-1 and TRBJ2-2; D might be TRBD1 (5 bases). The chain's CDR3 is CSVADRTITGELFF. The CDR3 DNA sequence: TGCAGCGTCGCTGACAGAACCATCACCGGGGAGCTGTTTTTT.